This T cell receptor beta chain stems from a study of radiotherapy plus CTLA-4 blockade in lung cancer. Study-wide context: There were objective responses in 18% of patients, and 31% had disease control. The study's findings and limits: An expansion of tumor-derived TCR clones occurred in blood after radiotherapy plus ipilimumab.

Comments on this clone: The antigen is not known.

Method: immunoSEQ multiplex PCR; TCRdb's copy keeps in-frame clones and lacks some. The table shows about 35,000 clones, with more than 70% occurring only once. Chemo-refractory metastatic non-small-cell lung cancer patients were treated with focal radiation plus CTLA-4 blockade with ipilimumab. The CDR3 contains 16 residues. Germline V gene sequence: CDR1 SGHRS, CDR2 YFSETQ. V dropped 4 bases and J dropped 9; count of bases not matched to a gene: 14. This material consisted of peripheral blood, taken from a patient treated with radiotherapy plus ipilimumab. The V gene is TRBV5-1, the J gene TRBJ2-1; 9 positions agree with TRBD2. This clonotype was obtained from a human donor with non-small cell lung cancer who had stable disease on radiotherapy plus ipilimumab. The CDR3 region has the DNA TGCGCCAGCAGCCCCAGGCCGCGCGGGAGGGGGGGTGAGCAGTTCTTC. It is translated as CASSPRPRGRGGEQFF.